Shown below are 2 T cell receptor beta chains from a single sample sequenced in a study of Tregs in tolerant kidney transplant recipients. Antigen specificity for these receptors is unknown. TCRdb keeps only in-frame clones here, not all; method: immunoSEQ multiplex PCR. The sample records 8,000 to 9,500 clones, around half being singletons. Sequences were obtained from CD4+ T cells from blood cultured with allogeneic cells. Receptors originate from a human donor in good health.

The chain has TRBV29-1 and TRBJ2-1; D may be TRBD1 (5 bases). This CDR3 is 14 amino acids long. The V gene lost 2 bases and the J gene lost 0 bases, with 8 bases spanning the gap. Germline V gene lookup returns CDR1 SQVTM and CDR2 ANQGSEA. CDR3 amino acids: CSVERQGSYNEQFF. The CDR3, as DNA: TGCAGCGTTGAAAGGCAGGGCTCCTACAATGAGCAGTTCTTC.

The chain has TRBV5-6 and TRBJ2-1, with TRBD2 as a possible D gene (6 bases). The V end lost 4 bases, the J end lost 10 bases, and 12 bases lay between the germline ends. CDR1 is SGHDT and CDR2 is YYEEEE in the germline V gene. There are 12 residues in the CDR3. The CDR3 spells CASSPDTSEQFF. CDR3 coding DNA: TGTGCCAGCAGCCCTGATACTAGCGAGCAGTTCTTC.